These 8 T cell receptor beta chains were sequenced from one sample in a study of T cell responses to AZD1222 COVID-19 vaccine. Libraries were prepared by immunoSEQ multiplex PCR; TCRdb keeps only in-frame clonotypes and omits some of them. The sample has tens of thousands of clones, 80% seen once. Sample: peripheral blood, taken on day 0 of AZD1222 vaccination. The receptor source for this set is an adult in good health.

V gene TRBV24-1 combines with J gene TRBJ2-2; D tentatively fits TRBD1 or TRBD2 (7 bases each). Germline CDR1 reads KGHDR; CDR2 reads SFDVKD. This CDR3 has 16 amino acids. The V end was cut by 4 bases, the J end by 3 bases, with 14 bases between. In DNA, the CDR3 is TGTGCCACCAGTGACCCCAGGGGGGGTGACACCGGGGAGCTGTTTTTT. Translated, it gives CATSDPRGGDTGELFF.

The chain combines TRBV15 with TRBJ2-1; possible D gene TRBD1, 5 bases. In germline, CDR1 is LNHNV, CDR2 YYDKDF (reference sequence). Deletions cut 5 bases from V and 4 bases from J, with 12 bases between. CDR3 length equals 14 residues. The CDR3 DNA reads TGTGCCACCAGCGTCCGTAGGGGTTACAATGAGCAGTTCTTC. Its protein product is CATSVRRGYNEQFF.

This clone was found many times. The chain employs TRBV5-4 and TRBJ1-6; a possible D gene is TRBD1 (5 bases). The V gene lost 1 base and the J gene lost 5 bases, with 19 bases spanning the gap. This CDR3 contains 18 residues. Germline loops: CDR1 SGHNT, CDR2 YYREEE (reference sequence). The CDR3 reads CASSLQTALIENNSPLHF. The CDR3 DNA follows: TGTGCCAGCAGCTTGCAGACAGCCCTCATTGAAAATAATTCACCCCTCCACTTT.

This clone showed up just a few times. CDR3 residues: CASSPGTSGNYEQYF. The CDR3 DNA is TGTGCCAGCAGTCCCGGGACTAGCGGAAACTACGAGCAGTACTTC. This chain connects TRBV28 to TRBJ2-7; 11 bases agree with TRBD2. CDR3 length: 15 amino acids. CDR1 and CDR2 (germline): MDHEN, SYDVKM. Trimming removed 5 bases from V and 3 bases from J; junction bases left unmatched: 6.

The rearrangement uses TRBV2 and TRBJ2-7, with TRBD1 identical over 9 bases. With 0 bases clipped from V and 3 bases from J, the junction kept 3 bases outside the gene matches. CDR1 is SNHLY and CDR2 is FYNNEI in the germline V gene. The length of the CDR3 is 15 residues. CDR3 in amino acids: CASSEADRGGYEQYF. The CDR3 nucleotides are TGTGCCAGCAGTGAAGCGGACAGGGGAGGCTACGAGCAGTACTTC.

This chain uses TRBV28 with TRBJ2-1, with a possible D match to TRBD2 (7 bases). Trimming shortened V by 2 bases and J by 7 bases, and 18 bases separated the two germline ends. The CDR3 has 16 amino acids. The germline V gene encodes CDR1 MDHEN and CDR2 SYDVKM. The CDR3 DNA reads as TGTGCCAGCAGTTTAGGGGGGGCGGCGGCGGCGAATGAGCAGTTCTTC. This codes for CASSLGGAAAANEQFF.

This clone was counted once. The chain employs TRBV19 and TRBJ2-1; TRBD1 matches at 8 bases. The CDR3 contains 16 residues. V shed 1 base and J 0 bases; nucleotides not matched to a gene: 2. Per germline, CDR1 LNHDA and CDR2 SQIVND (reference sequence). CDR3 residues: CASSIGTGSSYNEQFF. CDR3 nucleotides: TGTGCCAGTAGTATAGGGACAGGGAGCTCCTACAATGAGCAGTTCTTC.

This rearrangement joins TRBV5-1 to TRBJ1-1; 9 nucleotides align to TRBD1. Germline-derived CDR1 and CDR2 are SGHRS and YFSETQ. V lost 5 bases, J lost 5 bases, and 1 base stayed unmatched. The CDR3 extends over 12 amino acids. The CDR3 sequence: CASRQGATEAFF. CDR3 coding DNA: TGCGCCAGCAGACAGGGGGCGACTGAAGCTTTCTTT. Together with reference TRBV5-1 and TRBJ1-1, the CDR3 gives the full variable domain: KAGVTQTPRYLIKTRGQQVTLSCSPISGHRSVSWYQQTPGQGLQFLFEYFSETQRNKGNFPGRFSGRQFSNSRSEMNVSTLELGDSALYLCASRQGATEAFFGQGTRLTVV.